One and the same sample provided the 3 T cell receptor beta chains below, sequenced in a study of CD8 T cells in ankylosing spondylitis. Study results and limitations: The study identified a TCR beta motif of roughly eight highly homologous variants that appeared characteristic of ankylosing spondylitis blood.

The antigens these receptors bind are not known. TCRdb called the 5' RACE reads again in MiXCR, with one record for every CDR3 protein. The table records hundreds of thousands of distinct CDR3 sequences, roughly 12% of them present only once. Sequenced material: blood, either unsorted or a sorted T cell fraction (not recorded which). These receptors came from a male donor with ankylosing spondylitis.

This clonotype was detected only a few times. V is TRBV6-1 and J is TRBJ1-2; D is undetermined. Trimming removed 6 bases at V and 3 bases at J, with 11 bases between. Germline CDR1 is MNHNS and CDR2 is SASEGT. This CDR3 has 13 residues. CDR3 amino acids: CASRPGMDYGYTF. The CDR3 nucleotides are TGTGCCAGCAGACCCGGGATGGACTATGGCTACACCTTC.

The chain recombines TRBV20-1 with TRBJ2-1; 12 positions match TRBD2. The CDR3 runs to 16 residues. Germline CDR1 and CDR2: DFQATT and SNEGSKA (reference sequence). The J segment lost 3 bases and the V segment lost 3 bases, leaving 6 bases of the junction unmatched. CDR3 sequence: CSASPSGGAGYNEQFF. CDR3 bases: TGCAGTGCTAGTCCTAGCGGGGGGGCCGGCTACAATGAGCAGTTCTTC.

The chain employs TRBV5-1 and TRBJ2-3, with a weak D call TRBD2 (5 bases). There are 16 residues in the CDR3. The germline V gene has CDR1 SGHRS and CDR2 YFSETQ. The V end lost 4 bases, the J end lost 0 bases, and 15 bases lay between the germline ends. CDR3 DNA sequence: TGCGCCAGCAGCCCGCCAGATAGCGCGAGCACAGATACGCAGTATTTT. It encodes CASSPPDSASTDTQYF.